A selection of T cell receptor beta chains follows, all from one sample in a study of CD8 T cells in ankylosing spondylitis. TCRdb re-derived calls from the 5' RACE reads in MiXCR, one entry per CDR3 protein. Of a few hundred thousand distinct CDR3 sequences in the sample, 15% to 20% were seen once. The sample consisted of blood, either unsorted or a sorted T cell fraction (not recorded which). The origin of the receptors is a male donor with ankylosing spondylitis. Each CDR3 is given with its conserved first and last residue. D genes are given only for firm matches. Clone sizes are given selectively: once, few, many, or a class where the clone is expanded.

many,-,TRBJ1-3,TRBV29-1,TGCAGCGTAACAGGGAGAACATCTGGAAACACCATATATTTT,CSVTGRTSGNTIYF
-,-,TRBJ2-7,TRBV27,TGTGCCAGCAGTTTAGGACAGCTTACCTACGAGCAGTACTTC,CASSLGQLTYEQYF
few,TRBD1,TRBJ1-1,TRBV9,TGTGCCAGCAGCGTAGAGGGACAGGGGGGTACTGAAGCTTTCTTT,CASSVEGQGGTEAFF
few,-,TRBJ1-1,TRBV6-5,TGTGCCAGCAGTTACGGGGCGAGCACTGAAGCTTTCTTT,CASSYGASTEAFF
-,-,TRBJ2-5,TRBV6-5,TGTGCCAGCAGTTCGCAGGGACACCTCCCGAAGACCCAGTACTTC,CASSSQGHLPKTQYF
-,TRBD2,TRBJ2-1,TRBV5-6,TGTGCCAGCAGCTTAACCCTAGCGGGGGGGATGTACGAGCAGTTCTTC,CASSLTLAGGMYEQFF
-,TRBD2,TRBJ2-1,TRBV12-3/TRBV12-4,TGTGCCAGCAGCCCTACGGGACTAGCGGACTACAATGAGCAGTTCTTC,CASSPTGLADYNEQFF
-,TRBD1,TRBJ1-5,TRBV28,TGTGCCAGTCACGGACAGCAGGGGGGTCGGCAGCCCCAGCATTTT,CASHGQQGGRQPQHF
few,-,TRBJ1-1,TRBV4-3,TGCGCCAGCAGCCAAGATAGACAGTTGAACACTGAAGCTTTCTTT,CASSQDRQLNTEAFF
few,TRBD1,TRBJ1-1,TRBV18,TGTGCCAGCTCACCACCTGATCAGGGGGCGAGGACTGAAGCTTTCTTT,CASSPPDQGARTEAFF
few,TRBD2,TRBJ2-1,TRBV27,TGTGCCACCCAGGGGACTAGCGGGGGGCTTGGGTACAATGAGCAGTTCTTC,CATQGTSGGLGYNEQFF
few,TRBD1,TRBJ2-1,TRBV7-8,TGTGCCAGCAGCTCGGTGACAGGGGGTCCCTACAATGAGCAGTTCTTC,CASSSVTGGPYNEQFF
-,-,TRBJ2-7,TRBV24-1,TGTGCCACCAGTGATTCCGACAGGCGCGACGAGCAGTACTTC,CATSDSDRRDEQYF
-,-,TRBJ1-1,TRBV6-2/TRBV6-3,TGTGCCAGCAGTTACGATGCAGGACTGAACACTGAAGCTTTCTTT,CASSYDAGLNTEAFF
-,-,TRBJ1-2,TRBV3-1,TGTGCCAGCAGCCAGCTGGGGCAGAACTATGGCTACACCTTC,CASSQLGQNYGYTF
-,-,TRBJ2-2,TRBV12-3/TRBV12-4,TGTGCCAGCATAGCTACCGGGGAGCTGTTTTTT,CASIATGELFF
-,-,TRBJ2-1,TRBV7-6,TGTGCCAGCAGCCCACGACTGGGACTCTACAATGAGCAGTTCTTC,CASSPRLGLYNEQFF
many,TRBD2,TRBJ2-7,TRBV12-3/TRBV12-4,TGTGCCAGCAGTACTAGCGGTGTCTACGAGCAGTACTTC,CASSTSGVYEQYF
few,-,TRBJ2-1,TRBV7-9,TGTGCCAGCAGCTTATTCTCGGCAGGGCGAATCGATGAGCAGTTCTTC,CASSLFSAGRIDEQFF
few,-,TRBJ1-1,TRBV29-1,TGCAGCGTTGTTGCTGGTACTGAAGCTTTCTTT,CSVVAGTEAFF
-,TRBD1,TRBJ1-1,TRBV6-2/TRBV6-3,TGTGCCAGCAGTCAACCGGGACAGGTGATGAACACTGAAGCTTTCTTT,CASSQPGQVMNTEAFF
-,-,TRBJ2-1,TRBV11-3,TGTGCCAGCAGCCACCTAAACCTTTGGGGTGAGCAGTTCTTC,CASSHLNLWGEQFF
-,-,TRBJ1-1,TRBV29-1,TGCAGCGTTGACACCGACCTGAACACTGAAGCTTTCTTT,CSVDTDLNTEAFF
-,-,TRBJ1-1,TRBV29-1,TGCAGCTTCCTAATCGGGGAGAACACTGAAGCTTTCTTT,CSFLIGENTEAFF
few,-,TRBJ2-3,TRBV5-6,TGTGCCAGCAGCCCCCACCCGGATACGCAGTATTTT,CASSPHPDTQYF
few,TRBD1,TRBJ1-1,TRBV6-1,TGTGCCAGCCGAATGGGACAGGCGAGGGAAGCTTTCTTT,CASRMGQAREAFF
few,-,TRBJ2-5,TRBV6-5,TGTGCCAGCAGTTACTCTTACTACGGACGGGAGACCCAGTACTTC,CASSYSYYGRETQYF